This TCR beta chain was sequenced for a study of shared clonotypes between healthy human individuals. Germline V gene sequence: CDR1 SQVTM, CDR2 ANQGSEA. Trimming cost V 5 bases and J 1 base, with 7 bases left between them. This CDR3 contains 12 residues. Sequencing used immunoSEQ multiplex PCR; TCRdb keeps in-frame clones, though not all of them. The data show a few million clones, around 93% seen once. The sample taken for sequencing was naive CD4+ T cells from PBMCs. Subset described: CD45RA+ positively selected. The clonotype was recovered from a man aged 18 to 35 in good health. Some clones in this sample may be carry-over from other donors' samples. The rearrangement links TRBV29-1 to TRBJ2-3, with unresolved D. The CDR3 region is CSVQDGTDTQYF. The CDR3 region has the DNA TGCAGCGTTCAGGACGGCACAGATACGCAGTATTTT.